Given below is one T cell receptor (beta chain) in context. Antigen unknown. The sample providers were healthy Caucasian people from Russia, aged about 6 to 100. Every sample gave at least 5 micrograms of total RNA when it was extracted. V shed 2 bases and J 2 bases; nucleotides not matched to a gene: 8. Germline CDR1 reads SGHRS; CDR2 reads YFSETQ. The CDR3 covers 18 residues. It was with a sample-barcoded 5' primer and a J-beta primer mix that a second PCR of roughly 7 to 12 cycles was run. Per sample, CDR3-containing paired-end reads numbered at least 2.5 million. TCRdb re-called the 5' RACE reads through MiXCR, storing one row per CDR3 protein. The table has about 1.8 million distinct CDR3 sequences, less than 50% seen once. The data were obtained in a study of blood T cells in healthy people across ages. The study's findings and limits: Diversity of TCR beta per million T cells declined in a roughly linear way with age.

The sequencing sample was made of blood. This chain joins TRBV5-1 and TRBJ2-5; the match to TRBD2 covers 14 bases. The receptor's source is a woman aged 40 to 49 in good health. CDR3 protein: CASSFVGLAGGLQETQYF. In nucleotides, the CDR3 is TGCGCCAGCAGCTTTGTCGGACTAGCGGGGGGCCTACAAGAGACCCAGTACTTC.